This T cell receptor beta chain is from a study of blood T cell repertoires in COVID-19. Clones were read by immunoSEQ multiplex PCR, and TCRdb kept only the in-frame ones, dropping some. The table has roughly 290,000 clones, around 82% seen once. V was trimmed by 9 bases and J by 2 bases, leaving 13 bases between them. The CDR3 consists of 14 residues. Germline CDR1 reads KGHDR; CDR2 reads SFDVKD. This TCR was sampled from a person aged 70 to 79 with COVID-19, enrolled during active disease. The sequenced material came from peripheral blood. The V and J genes are TRBV24-1 and TRBJ1-5; the D is unclear. The DNA of the CDR3 is TGTGCCACCTCACCCGGGGTCGGCAATCAGCCCCAGCATTTT. Residues: CATSPGVGNQPQHF.